One and the same sample provided the 25 T cell receptor beta chains below, sequenced in a study of T cells in Graves' hyperthyroidism and ophthalmopathy. RNA transcripts provided the source from which TCR beta CDR3 regions were amplified. The HTBI primer set served for first-round RT-PCR of the TCR CDR3. TCRdb itself ran the multiplex PCR reads through MiXCR, one entry per CDR3 protein. The sample carries approximately 400,000 distinct CDR3 sequences, 15% recorded once. Sequenced: blood. The receptors shown here come from a woman in her twenties or thirties with Graves' hyperthyroidism.

Only a few counts were recorded for this clonotype. This sequence joins TRBV7-9 and TRBJ2-3, with TRBD2 matching over 8 bases. There are 15 residues in the CDR3. With 3 bases clipped from V and 3 bases from J, the junction kept 5 bases outside the gene matches. The germline V gene has CDR1 SEHNR and CDR2 FQNEAQ (reference sequence). The CDR3 nucleotides read TGTGCCAGCAGCTTCTTCGGGGGGGGTACAGATACGCAGTATTTT. It specifies CASSFFGGGTDTQYF.

This clonotype was found a few times. The chain recombines TRBV27 with TRBJ2-7, with D possibly TRBD2 on 5 matching bases. The CDR3 consists of 14 residues. Between the trimmed V and J ends, which lost 5 bases and 0 bases, there was a span of 11 bases. Germline assignment: CDR1 MNHEY and CDR2 SMNVEV (reference sequence). CDR3 loop: CASSAWESSYEQYF. The CDR3 DNA reads as TGTGCCAGCAGTGCGTGGGAGTCCTCCTACGAGCAGTACTTC.

At least ten counts were recorded for this clonotype. This CDR3 reads CASSSYDSTTDTQYF. The CDR3 DNA reads as TGCGCCAGCAGCTCTTATGACTCCACCACAGATACGCAGTATTTT. The J gene is TRBJ2-3, the V gene TRBV5-1, with D unclear. CDR3 size: 15 residues. Germline CDR1 and CDR2: SGHRS and YFSETQ. V lost 3 bases to trimming and J lost 2 bases, with 13 bases between them.

The chain employs TRBV27 and TRBJ2-3, with 11 bases fitting TRBD2. Germline values: CDR1 MNHEY, CDR2 SMNVEV (reference sequence). The CDR3 runs 16 residues. Trimming cost V 2 bases and J 4 bases; bases outside gene matches: 5. Written as DNA, the CDR3 is TGTGCCAGCAGTTTACCAACTAGCGGGAGAGCAGATACGCAGTATTTT. Encoded protein: CASSLPTSGRADTQYF.

This clonotype was counted ten times or more. The junction departs from the called germline gene at one end, perhaps through a read error. This chain joins TRBV7-7 and TRBJ2-5; D call uncertain. The CDR3 totals 13 residues. Per germline, CDR1 SSHAT and CDR2 FNYEAQ (reference sequence). The CDR3 bases are TGTGCTAGCAGCCTCGGCCCCGGGGAGACCCAGTACTTC. Its protein is CASSLGPGETQYF.

The V call is TRBV20-1, the J call TRBJ2-7, with D unresolved. CDR3 size: 14 residues. V was shortened by 6 bases and J by 0 bases, with 15 bases between the two germline ends. CDR1 and CDR2 from the germline V gene are DFQATT and SNEGSKA (reference sequence). The CDR3 DNA sequence: TGCAGTGCCTTCCAGGCGGATTTCTCCTACGAGCAGTACTTC. It codes for CSAFQADFSYEQYF.

This clonotype was recorded many times. The chain links TRBV20-1 to TRBJ2-1; weak D call: TRBD2 (5 bases). This CDR3 is 14 amino acids long. V lost 5 bases and J 4 bases, leaving 15 bases between the germline ends. Germline assignment: CDR1 DFQATT and CDR2 SNEGSKA (reference sequence). CDR3 sequence reads: CSASSGNKYNEQFF. The CDR3 DNA follows: TGCAGTGCTTCAAGCGGAAACAAATACAATGAGCAGTTCTTC.

This sequence joins TRBV29-1 and TRBJ2-1; TRBD1 is a possible D gene (6 bases). The CDR3 is 16 amino acids. Trimming left V 2 bases short and J 5 bases short, with 19 bases between. CDR1 is SQVTM and CDR2 is ANQGSEA in the germline V gene. The DNA of the CDR3 is TGCAGCGTTGAACCAGACAGGTACGACGCAGACAATGAGCAGTTCTTC. Its protein is CSVEPDRYDADNEQFF.

This clonotype was counted ten times or more. The chain combines TRBV5-1 with TRBJ2-2; weak D call: TRBD2 (6 bases). CDR1 is SGHRS and CDR2 is YFSETQ in the germline V gene. The CDR3 runs 14 residues. V was trimmed by 4 bases and J by 6 bases, leaving 13 bases between them. The CDR3 protein is CASSPGTPAGELFF. The CDR3 nucleotides are TGCGCCAGCAGCCCTGGGACTCCGGCCGGGGAGCTGTTTTTT.

This clonotype was seen a handful of times. This CDR3 reads CASSERQAPQNIQYF. Here the CDR3 DNA reads TGTGCCAGCAGTGAACGGCAGGCACCCCAAAACATTCAGTACTTC. The chain joins TRBV25-1 to TRBJ2-4; D uncertain. Germline V gene sequence: CDR1 MGHDK, CDR2 SYGVNS. With 2 bases removed from V and 5 bases from J, the gap between germline ends came to 13 bases. CDR3 size: 15 residues. Full variable domain (missing parts from reference TRBV25-1 and TRBJ2-4): EADIYQTPRYLVIGTGKKITLECSQTMGHDKMYWYQQDPGMELHLIHYSYGVNSTEKGDLSSESTVSRIRTEHFPLTLESARPSHTSQYLCASSERQAPQNIQYFGAGTRLSVL.

This clonotype was counted a few times. This chain joins TRBV6-4 and TRBJ1-5, with unresolved D. The CDR3 covers 13 residues. Germline CDR1 MRHNA, CDR2 SNTAGT. V shed 3 bases and J shed 4 bases, with 7 bases lying between them. The chain's CDR3 is CASSETANQPQHF. CDR3 coding DNA: TGTGCCAGCAGTGAGACGGCAAATCAGCCCCAGCATTTT.

This clonotype was found once. A much larger clone differs by one base, so this may be a read error. This chain joins TRBV9 and TRBJ2-7; no clear D. This CDR3 has 13 amino acids. Germline V lookup: CDR1 SGDLS, CDR2 YYNGEE. Trimming took 1 base from V and 5 from J, leaving 10 bases between them. The CDR3 sequence is CASSVSPTDEQYF. Here the CDR3 DNA reads TGTGCCAGCAGCGTAAGCCCCACCGACGAGCAGTACTTC.

The chain joins TRBV10-1 to TRBJ1-5; D uncertain. V lost 8 bases and J lost 6, with 5 bases in between. CDR3 length: 10 residues. Germline V gene sequence: CDR1 WNHNN, CDR2 SYGVQD (reference sequence). This chain's CDR3 is CASRRQPQHF. CDR3 nucleotides: TGCGCCAGCCGGCGTCAGCCCCAGCATTTT.

V is TRBV5-1 and J is TRBJ2-1; 12 positions match TRBD2. The V gene's germline CDR1 is SGHRS and CDR2 YFSETQ. The V segment lost 4 bases and the J segment 8 bases; nucleotides outside the gene matches: 7. CDR3 length: 15 amino acids. The CDR3 protein is CASSVGLAGRYEQFF. The CDR3 bases are TGCGCCAGCAGCGTCGGACTAGCGGGACGCTATGAGCAGTTCTTC.

This clonotype was detected ten times or more. The chain has TRBV30 and TRBJ2-1, with 9 bases matching TRBD2. The germline V gene has CDR1 GTSNPN and CDR2 SVGIG (reference sequence). The CDR3 sequence is 18 residues long. V dropped 0 bases and J dropped 1; count of bases not matched to a gene: 10. The CDR3: CAWSVFAGGPRSYNEQFF. Here the CDR3 DNA reads TGTGCCTGGAGTGTATTTGCGGGAGGGCCACGATCCTACAATGAGCAGTTCTTC.

The sample holds many counts of this clonotype. The J gene is TRBJ2-5, the V gene TRBV18; D could derive from TRBD1 or TRBD2 (5 bases each). Deletions cut 6 bases from V and 1 base from J, with 9 bases between. Germline V lookup: CDR1 KGHSH, CDR2 LQKENI. The CDR3 loop spans 13 amino acids. The chain's CDR3 is CASSGDGQETQYF. DNA of the CDR3: TGTGCCAGCTCTGGGGACGGCCAAGAGACCCAGTACTTC.

The V and J genes are TRBV6-1 and TRBJ1-2, with 7 positions matching TRBD1. CDR1 and CDR2 from the germline V gene are MNHNS and SASEGT. J was trimmed by 5 bases and V by 6 bases; bases with no gene match: 6. CDR3 length: 13 amino acids. The CDR3 sequence: CASSADRRYGYTF. The CDR3 DNA sequence: TGTGCCAGCAGCGCGGACAGGAGATATGGCTACACCTTC.

The chain joins TRBV9 to TRBJ1-1, with D tentatively TRBD1 (6 bases). This CDR3 contains 15 residues. The V gene lost 0 bases and the J gene lost 3 bases, with 12 bases spanning the gap. Germline V gene data show CDR1 as SGDLS and CDR2 as YYNGEE. CDR3 DNA sequence: TGTGCCAGCAGCGTAGTACAGGGTCGGGACACTGAAGCTTTCTTT. Translation gives CASSVVQGRDTEAFF.

The CDR3 nucleotides are TGTGCCAGCAGCCCTCCAGGGGCCCCTGAAGCTTTCTTT. Protein: CASSPPGAPEAFF. V and J are TRBV7-9 and TRBJ1-1; TRBD1 is a possible D gene (6 bases). V gave up 5 bases and J gave up 6 bases, with 13 bases separating them. This CDR3 is 13 amino acids long. CDR1 is SEHNR, CDR2 FQNEAQ, per germline (reference sequence).

In this sample, this clonotype turned up many times. This chain links TRBV7-2 with TRBJ1-1; 7 nucleotides agree with TRBD1. The length of the CDR3 is 15 residues. Germline loops: CDR1 SGHTA, CDR2 FQGNSA. V gave up 5 bases and J gave up 10 bases; unmatched junction bases: 16. The CDR3 loop is CASSKEGATPWGAFF. The CDR3 nucleotides are TGTGCCAGCAGCAAAGAGGGGGCCACCCCCTGGGGAGCTTTCTTT.

This clonotype has at least ten counts. V usage is TRBV27 and J usage is TRBJ2-3; D uncertain. V was cut by 4 bases and J by 2 bases, with 19 bases left in between. The CDR3 runs to 17 residues. The V gene's germline CDR1 is MNHEY and CDR2 SMNVEV (reference sequence). The CDR3 loop reads CASSSLPGVFHTDTQYF. In DNA, the CDR3 is TGTGCCAGCAGTTCCTTGCCTGGAGTGTTTCACACAGATACGCAGTATTTT.

The chain recombines TRBV30 with TRBJ2-3, with D uncertain. Trimming took off 0 bases at V and 1 base at J, with 11 bases between the two ends. Germline CDR1 and CDR2: GTSNPN and SVGIG (reference sequence). The CDR3 totals 15 residues. The CDR3 DNA follows: TGTGCCTGGAGTGTTTTGGTGGACCGCACAGATACGCAGTATTTT. It translates to CAWSVLVDRTDTQYF. Filled out from reference TRBV30 and TRBJ2-3, the complete variable domain reads SQTIHQWPATLVQPVGSPLSLECTVEGTSNPNLYWYRQAAGRGLQLLFYSVGIGQISSEVPQNLSASRPQDRQFILSSKKLLLSDSGFYLCAWSVLVDRTDTQYFGPGTRLTVL.

There are a few counts of this clonotype. The rearrangement links TRBV29-1 to TRBJ2-7; 7 nucleotides align to TRBD1. The germline CDR1 and CDR2 sequences are SQVTM and ANQGSEA. The CDR3 spans 14 residues. J lost 2 bases, V lost 2 bases, and 6 bases had no gene match. In DNA, the CDR3 is TGCAGCGTTGAAAGGTCAGGGGGTACCTACGAGCAGTACTTC. This codes for CSVERSGGTYEQYF.

This clonotype was recorded many times. The CDR3 protein is CASSKGRVQETQYF. CDR3 DNA sequence: TGTGCCAGCAGCAAGGGCAGGGTCCAAGAGACCCAGTACTTC. This chain connects TRBV9 to TRBJ2-5; D possibly corresponds to TRBD1 (5 bases). The CDR3 extends over 14 amino acids. Germline V lookup: CDR1 SGDLS, CDR2 YYNGEE. V lost 4 bases and J 1 base, leaving 11 bases between the germline ends.

This clonotype was seen at least ten times. V usage is TRBV28 and J usage is TRBJ2-7; 8 bases align to TRBD2. The CDR3 is 12 amino acids. Germline assignment: CDR1 MDHEN and CDR2 SYDVKM. V lost 6 bases to trimming and J lost 3 bases; unmatched junction nucleotides: 1. The CDR3 DNA sequence: TGTGCCAGCAGAAGCGGGAGCTACGAGCAGTACTTC. This encodes CASRSGSYEQYF.